The rows below give T cell receptor beta chains drawn from one sample of a study of T cell repertoires in cytomegalovirus infection. TCRdb independently ran MiXCR on the reads; one entry per CDR3 protein. The sample carries more than 150,000 distinct CDR3 sequences, about 21% recorded once. Sequences were obtained from PBMCs. The source of these receptors is a human donor in good health (CMV status not recorded). Some clones in this sample may be carry-over from other donors' samples. The CDR3 runs from the conserved cysteine through the conserved F or W. Fields, in order: D gene, clone size, J gene, V gene, CDR3 protein, CDR3 DNA. D genes are given only for firm matches. Some rows mark clone size as missing; the rest say once, few, many or name a class of expanded clone.

TRBD1,many,TRBJ1-1,TRBV7-3,CASSLGQGSEAFF,TGTGCCAGCAGCTTAGGACAGGGTTCTGAAGCTTTCTTT
-,few,TRBJ2-3,TRBV5-1,CASSLVRFTDTQYF,TGCGCCAGCAGCTTGGTCAGGTTCACAGATACGCAGTATTTT
-,few,TRBJ1-6,TRBV7-2,CASSPLELPLHF,TGTGCCAGCAGCCCCCTGGAGCTCCCCCTCCACTTT
-,few,TRBJ2-3,TRBV5-4,CASSHPDGETQYF,TGTGCCAGCAGCCACCCCGACGGGGAGACGCAGTATTTT
-,many,TRBJ1-4,TRBV7-8,CASSLVRGDEKLFF,TGTGCCAGCAGCTTAGTCAGGGGTGATGAAAAACTGTTTTTT
-,-,TRBJ2-7,TRBV29-1,CSVGRDVYEQYF,TGCAGCGTTGGACGGGATGTCTACGAGCAGTACTTC
-,many,TRBJ1-3,TRBV18,CASSLQGSSGNTIYF,TGTGCCAGCTCACTGCAGGGGAGCTCTGGAAACACCATATATTTT
-,-,TRBJ1-4,TRBV19,CASSVLAFATNEKLFF,TGTGCCAGTAGTGTCCTCGCATTTGCAACTAATGAAAAACTGTTTTTT
-,few,TRBJ1-2,TRBV6-1,CASRLTDIPDGYTF,TGTGCCAGCAGATTAACCGATATACCCGATGGCTACACCTTC
-,-,TRBJ1-1,TRBV12-5,CASGLLTGDTEAFF,TGTGCTAGTGGTTTGCTGACGGGAGACACTGAAGCTTTCTTT
TRBD2,few,TRBJ2-7,TRBV6-5,CASRPSPGLAGGSTYEQYF,TGTGCCAGCAGACCTTCTCCGGGACTAGCGGGAGGGTCGACCTACGAGCAGTACTTC
-,many,TRBJ1-1,TRBV7-6,CASSPTGQKAEAFF,TGTGCCAGCAGCCCTACAGGGCAGAAGGCTGAAGCTTTCTTT
-,-,TRBJ2-3,TRBV28,CAYRGRSTDTQYF,TGTGCCTACCGGGGGAGGTCCACAGATACGCAGTATTTT
-,-,TRBJ2-1,TRBV24-1,CATSEGGFNYNEQFF,TGTGCCACCTCGGAAGGAGGTTTTAACTACAATGAGCAGTTCTTC
-,-,TRBJ2-4,TRBV7-2,CASRSLGSGENIQYF,TGTGCCAGCAGGTCTCTCGGTTCAGGGGAAAACATTCAGTACTTC
-,-,TRBJ2-2,TRBV2,CASKMDANTGELFF,TGTGCCAGCAAGATGGACGCGAACACCGGGGAGCTGTTTTTT
-,few,TRBJ2-7,TRBV20-1,CSAPGPAEQYF,TGCAGTGCTCCGGGGCCAGCGGAGCAGTACTTC
-,few,TRBJ2-1,TRBV25-1,CASSDSLGLSNEQFF,TGTGCCAGCAGTGACTCGCTGGGACTTTCCAATGAGCAGTTCTTC
-,many,TRBJ2-6,TRBV7-8,CASSSRTSGANVLTF,TGTGCCAGCAGCTCTCGGACCTCTGGGGCCAACGTCCTGACTTTC
-,many,TRBJ1-4,TRBV6-8,CASSYSRRTSEKLFF,TGTGCCAGCAGTTACTCGCGCCGGACTAGTGAAAAACTGTTTTTT
TRBD1,few,TRBJ2-5,TRBV12-3/TRBV12-4,CASRSTGGETQYF,TGTGCCAGCAGATCAACAGGGGGAGAGACCCAGTACTTC
TRBD2,few,TRBJ2-3,TRBV28,CASSSQHSGDLFSQYF,TGTGCCAGCAGTTCCCAACATAGCGGGGACCTCTTTTCGCAGTATTTT
-,-,TRBJ1-1,TRBV30,CAWLRRVGTEAFF,TGTGCCTGGTTACGCAGGGTGGGCACTGAAGCTTTCTTT
-,-,TRBJ2-6,TRBV5-1,CASSPGRLEGANVLTF,TGCGCCAGCAGCCCGGGACGGCTGGAGGGAGCCAACGTCCTGACTTTC
TRBD2,-,TRBJ2-3,TRBV5-6,CASSRGLADSTDTQYF,TGTGCCAGCAGCCGGGGACTAGCTGACAGCACAGATACGCAGTATTTT
-,few,TRBJ2-1,TRBV20-1,CSAPDGPADEQFF,TGCAGTGCACCAGACGGTCCCGCCGATGAGCAGTTCTTC
-,few,TRBJ2-1,TRBV7-2,CASGRREQFF,TGTGCCAGTGGTCGGCGCGAGCAGTTCTTC
-,-,TRBJ1-3,TRBV29-1,CSVGHGNSGNTIYF,TGCAGCGTTGGACACGGGAACTCTGGAAACACCATATATTTT
-,few,TRBJ1-1,TRBV6-2/TRBV6-3,CASSTRTGNTEAFF,TGTGCCAGCAGTACCCGGACGGGTAACACTGAAGCTTTCTTT
-,many,TRBJ2-1,TRBV25-1,CASSEVQGQGTGVSYNEQFF,TGTGCCAGCAGTGAAGTTCAGGGGCAGGGGACGGGGGTGTCCTACAATGAGCAGTTCTTC
-,-,TRBJ2-3,TRBV25-1,CASSEPTRNSTDTQYF,TGTGCCAGCAGTGAACCGACTAGGAACAGCACAGATACGCAGTATTTT
-,many,TRBJ2-7,TRBV7-9,CASSPVRDTAYEQYF,TGTGCCAGCAGCCCGGTGAGGGACACAGCCTACGAGCAGTACTTC
-,few,TRBJ2-2,TRBV6-1,CASTTTATNTGELFF,TGTGCCAGCACCACGACAGCCACGAACACCGGGGAGCTGTTTTTT
-,-,TRBJ2-1,TRBV18,CASSRGAAVEQFF,TGTGCCAGCTCCCGCGGTGCCGCTGTTGAGCAGTTCTTC
TRBD2,many,TRBJ2-7,TRBV7-2,CASSLAGGSSYEQYF,TGTGCCAGCAGCCTAGCGGGCGGGAGCTCCTACGAGCAGTACTTC
-,few,TRBJ2-5,TRBV5-1,CASSAGRRSSEYPKETQYF,TGCGCCAGCAGTGCGGGACGCCGAAGCTCAGAGTATCCAAAGGAGACCCAGTACTTC
TRBD1,few,TRBJ2-7,TRBV12-3/TRBV12-4,CASSLVGGQGYEQYF,TGTGCCAGCAGTTTAGTTGGGGGACAGGGCTACGAGCAGTACTTC
TRBD1,-,TRBJ1-4,TRBV15,CATQRQGREEKLFF,TGTGCCACGCAGCGACAGGGGAGGGAGGAAAAACTGTTTTTT
-,many,TRBJ1-1,TRBV7-2,CASSPSPGNTEAFF,TGTGCCAGCAGCCCCTCCCCAGGGAACACTGAAGCTTTCTTT
-,few,TRBJ1-3,TRBV19,CASTKWGPNSGNTIYF,TGTGCCAGTACTAAGTGGGGACCAAACTCTGGAAACACCATATATTTT
-,-,TRBJ1-1,TRBV29-1,CSGNRRNTEAFF,TGCAGCGGGAACAGGAGGAACACTGAAGCTTTCTTT
-,few,TRBJ1-1,TRBV7-9,CASSLRDTEAFF,TGTGCCAGCAGCCTCCGGGACACTGAAGCTTTCTTT
-,-,TRBJ1-1,TRBV7-9,CASGGLGHMNTEAFF,TGTGCCAGCGGGGGTTTGGGACATATGAACACTGAAGCTTTCTTT
-,-,TRBJ2-3,TRBV14,CASSQVWGTDTQYF,TGTGCCAGCAGCCAAGTATGGGGCACAGATACGCAGTATTTT
TRBD2,few,TRBJ2-1,TRBV19,CASSRTSGGTYNEQFF,TGTGCCAGTAGTAGGACTAGCGGGGGGACCTACAATGAGCAGTTCTTC
-,-,TRBJ1-1,TRBV12-3/TRBV12-4,CASSLTGVLGTARGPFTEAFF,TGTGCCAGCAGTTTAACCGGAGTGTTGGGTACGGCGAGGGGACCCTTCACTGAAGCTTTCTTT
-,-,TRBJ1-1,TRBV28,CASSSLRGTHTEAFF,TGTGCCAGCAGTTCTCTCAGGGGTACCCACACTGAAGCTTTCTTT
TRBD1,-,TRBJ2-1,TRBV11-3,CASGPGQGNEQFF,TGTGCCAGCGGTCCGGGACAGGGGAATGAGCAGTTCTTC
-,-,TRBJ2-2,TRBV6-2/TRBV6-3,CASSYSWTENTGELFF,TGTGCCAGCAGTTACTCTTGGACAGAGAACACCGGGGAGCTGTTTTTT
-,-,TRBJ2-1,TRBV15,CATSRDHRGRGPGDEQFF,TGTGCCACCAGCAGAGATCACCGGGGGCGGGGGCCGGGCGATGAGCAGTTCTTC
TRBD1,-,TRBJ2-7,TRBV6-2/TRBV6-3,CASSYGDRGGEQYF,TGTGCCAGCAGTTACGGGGACAGGGGTGGCGAGCAGTACTTC
-,few,TRBJ2-4,TRBV12-3/TRBV12-4,CASSQGGSKNIQYF,TGTGCCAGCAGCCAGGGCGGGTCCAAAAACATTCAGTACTTC